This T cell receptor (beta chain) was sequenced in a study of blood T cell repertoires in COVID-19. Source study methods: Amplification from reference gene primers served as the basis for estimated nucleated cell counts. TCRdb keeps only in-frame clones here, not all; method: immunoSEQ multiplex PCR. The V and J calls and clone size are taken from that table; D and trimming were inferred from the DNA. This table has a few hundred thousand clones, 65% to 85% appearing once. This CDR3 has 12 amino acids. CDR1 and CDR2 (germline): SNHLY, FYNNEI. Germline trimming cut 4 bases from V and 6 bases from J; bases unmatched to any gene: 0.

The TCR comes from a middle-aged man with active or convalescent COVID-19. This rearrangement joins TRBV2 to TRBJ2-1, with 7 bases matching TRBD1. The sample was peripheral blood. This CDR3 reads CASSAGGNEQFF. The CDR3 coding sequence is TGTGCCAGCAGTGCAGGGGGCAATGAGCAGTTCTTC. Looking up the rest from reference TRBV2 and TRBJ2-1 gives the full variable domain: EPEVTQTPSHQVTQMGQEVILRCVPISNHLYFYWYRQILGQKVEFLVSFYNNEISEKSEIFDDQFSVERPDGSNFTLKIRSTKLEDSAMYFCASSAGGNEQFFGPGTRLTVL.